One sample yielded the 13 T cell receptor beta chains listed below, sequenced in a study of blood T cell repertoires in COVID-19. Assay: immunoSEQ multiplex PCR; the TCRdb copy retains only in-frame clones and omits some. The sample lists approximately 400,000 clones, more than 75% seen once, with 1% to 1.5% in the top ten. Sequences were obtained from PBMCs or T cells enriched from blood (not recorded which). The receptors were gathered from a man aged 25-45 years who had recovered from COVID-19.

V gene TRBV6-5 combines with J gene TRBJ1-4; D not certain. Germline V lookup: CDR1 MNHEY, CDR2 SVGAGI. The germline V and J ends were trimmed by 6 bases and 5 bases, with 13 bases remaining between them. This CDR3 has 14 residues. The CDR3 bases are TGTGCCAGCAGGGGGAGGTCGGGAAATGAAAAACTGTTTTTT. Residues: CASRGRSGNEKLFF.

In its sample, this clone was seen a few times. V usage is TRBV7-9 and J usage is TRBJ2-7; 9 bases are a match to TRBD1. V gave up 7 bases and J gave up 5 bases; unmatched junction bases: 9. The germline CDR1 and CDR2 sequences are SEHNR and FQNEAQ (reference sequence). The CDR3 is 14 residues long. Here the CDR3 DNA reads TGTGCCAGCACCGGCGGGACAGGGAAACACGAGCAGTACTTC. Residues: CASTGGTGKHEQYF.

V and J are TRBV7-2 and TRBJ2-1; tentative D call: TRBD1 (6 bases). Germline CDR1 SGHTA, CDR2 FQGNSA. The CDR3 is made up of 15 amino acids. V was cut by 3 bases and J by 3 bases, with 12 bases left in between. This CDR3 reads CASSLGPGDYNEQFF. Here the CDR3 DNA reads TGTGCCAGCAGCTTGGGGCCAGGGGACTACAATGAGCAGTTCTTC.

The V gene is TRBV3-1 (or the pseudogene TRBV3-2), the J gene TRBJ1-1; the match to TRBD1 covers 9 bases. The V gene's germline CDR1 is LGHDT and CDR2 YNNKEL (reference sequence). The V segment lost 5 bases and the J segment 7 bases; nucleotides outside the gene matches: 8. This CDR3 is built from 14 residues. CDR3 bases: TGTGCCAGCAGCGCGACAGGGGGTATTGGTGAAGCTTTCTTT. It yields the protein CASSATGGIGEAFF.

This clone was detected only once. This rearrangement joins TRBV7-9 to TRBJ1-2, with TRBD1 matching over 10 bases. The CDR3 extends over 14 amino acids. The V segment lost 5 bases and the J segment 8 bases; nucleotides outside the gene matches: 8. Germline assignment: CDR1 SEHNR and CDR2 FQNEAQ (reference sequence). CDR3 bases: TGTGCCAGCAGCCGCGACAGGGGGCACACAGGCTACACCTTC. It is translated as CASSRDRGHTGYTF.

This chain uses TRBV29-1 with TRBJ2-7, with 12 bases that match TRBD1. In germline, CDR1 is SQVTM, CDR2 ANQGSEA. The CDR3 runs 14 residues. J was trimmed by 6 bases and V by 6 bases; bases with no gene match: 9. CDR3 DNA sequence: TGCAGCGTGGCCTCCGGGACAGGGGGCGTCGAGCAGTACTTC. Translation: CSVASGTGGVEQYF.

A single count supports this clone. The V gene is TRBV4-2, the J gene TRBJ2-3; tentatively, D is TRBD2 (6 bases). Germline CDR1 LGHNA, CDR2 YNFKEQ. The germline V and J ends were trimmed by 1 base and 0 bases, with 8 bases remaining between them. This CDR3 has 15 residues. CDR3 coding DNA: TGTGCCAGCAGCCAAGTGGAGGGGAGCACAGATACGCAGTATTTT. It encodes CASSQVEGSTDTQYF.

V and J are TRBV19 and TRBJ1-2; TRBD1 matches 8 bases. The CDR3 loop spans 15 amino acids. The germline CDR1 and CDR2 sequences are LNHDA and SQIVND (reference sequence). With V trimmed by 5 bases and J by 5 bases, 10 bases remained unmatched. CDR3 in amino acids: CASSVSPGGGYGYTF. The CDR3 nucleotides read TGTGCCAGTAGTGTTAGCCCAGGGGGCGGTTATGGCTACACCTTC.

J is TRBJ2-1 and V is TRBV18, with a weak D call TRBD2 (6 bases). Germline lookup yields CDR1 KGHSH and CDR2 LQKENI. The length of the CDR3 is 14 residues. V dropped 0 bases and J dropped 7 bases, with 10 bases sitting between them. The CDR3 nucleotides read TGTGCCAGCTCACCACCAGCGGGTGCAAATGAGCAGTTCTTC. Protein sequence: CASSPPAGANEQFF.

The genes are TRBV7-9 and TRBJ1-2; D gene uncertain. Germline V gene sequence: CDR1 SEHNR, CDR2 FQNEAQ (reference sequence). V lost 6 bases and J lost 4, with 15 bases in between. This CDR3 has 14 residues. CDR3 DNA sequence: TGTGCCAGCAGTCAAACCCAGGACTTCTATGGCTACACCTTC. It encodes CASSQTQDFYGYTF.

The chain is built from TRBV5-1 and TRBJ1-2, with 8 bases lining up with TRBD1. After removal of 4 bases from V and 8 bases from J, the junction contained 13 bases not matched to a gene. This CDR3 has 15 amino acids. From germline, CDR1 is SGHRS and CDR2 YFSETQ. Written as DNA, the CDR3 is TGCGCCAGCAGCCTCTCCACTGACAGGGGAAGCGGCTACACCTTC. Protein sequence: CASSLSTDRGSGYTF.

This clone showed up just a few times. This chain links TRBV7-2 with TRBJ1-5; TRBD1 matches at 9 bases. CDR3 length: 15 amino acids. The V segment lost 3 bases and the J segment 5 bases; nucleotides outside the gene matches: 5. Germline V gene lookup returns CDR1 SGHTA and CDR2 FQGNSA. CDR3 in amino acids: CASSLLDRGDQPQHF. CDR3 coding DNA: TGTGCCAGCAGCTTGTTAGACAGGGGGGATCAGCCCCAGCATTTT.

A single count supports this clone. The gene calls are TRBV30 and TRBJ2-1, with 7 positions matching TRBD2. CDR3 length: 15 amino acids. Germline assignment: CDR1 GTSNPN and CDR2 SVGIG (reference sequence). Trimming at V came to 4 bases and at J to 0 bases, leaving 6 bases not matched to a gene. CDR3 sequence: CAWIVGGSSYNEQFF. The CDR3 bases are TGTGCCTGGATCGTGGGGGGGAGCTCCTACAATGAGCAGTTCTTC.